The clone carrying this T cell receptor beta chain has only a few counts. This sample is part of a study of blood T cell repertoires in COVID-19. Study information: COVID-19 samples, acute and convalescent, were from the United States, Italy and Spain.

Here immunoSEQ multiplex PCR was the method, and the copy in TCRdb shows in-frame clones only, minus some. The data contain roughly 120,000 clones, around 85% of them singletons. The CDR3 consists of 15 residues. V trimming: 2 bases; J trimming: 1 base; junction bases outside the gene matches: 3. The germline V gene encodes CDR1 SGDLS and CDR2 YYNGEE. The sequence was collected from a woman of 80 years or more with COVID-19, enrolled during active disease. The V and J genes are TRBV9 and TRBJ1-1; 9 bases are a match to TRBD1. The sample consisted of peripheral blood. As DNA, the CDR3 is TGTGCCAGCAGCGTCACAGGGGGCCAGAACACTGAAGCTTTCTTT. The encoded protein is CASSVTGGQNTEAFF.